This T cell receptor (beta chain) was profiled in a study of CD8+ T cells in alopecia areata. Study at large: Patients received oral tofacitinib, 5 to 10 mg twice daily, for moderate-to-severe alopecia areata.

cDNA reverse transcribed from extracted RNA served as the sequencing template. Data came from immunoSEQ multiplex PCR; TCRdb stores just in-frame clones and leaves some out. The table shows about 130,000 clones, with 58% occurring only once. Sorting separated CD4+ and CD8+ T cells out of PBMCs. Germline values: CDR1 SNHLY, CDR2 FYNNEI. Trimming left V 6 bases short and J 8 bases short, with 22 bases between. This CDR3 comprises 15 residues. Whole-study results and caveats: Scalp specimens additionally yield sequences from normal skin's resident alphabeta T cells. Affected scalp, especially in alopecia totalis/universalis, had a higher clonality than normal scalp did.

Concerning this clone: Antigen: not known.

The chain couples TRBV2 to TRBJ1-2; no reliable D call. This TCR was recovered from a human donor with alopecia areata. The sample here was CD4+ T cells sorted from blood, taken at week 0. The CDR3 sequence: CASRYDEESPIGYTF. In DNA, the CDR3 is TGTGCCAGCAGATATGACGAAGAATCACCCATAGGCTACACCTTC. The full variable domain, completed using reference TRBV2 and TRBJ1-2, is EPEVTQTPSHQVTQMGQEVILRCVPISNHLYFYWYRQILGQKVEFLVSFYNNEISEKSEIFDDQFSVERPDGSNFTLKIRSTKLEDSAMYFCASRYDEESPIGYTFGSGTRLTVV.